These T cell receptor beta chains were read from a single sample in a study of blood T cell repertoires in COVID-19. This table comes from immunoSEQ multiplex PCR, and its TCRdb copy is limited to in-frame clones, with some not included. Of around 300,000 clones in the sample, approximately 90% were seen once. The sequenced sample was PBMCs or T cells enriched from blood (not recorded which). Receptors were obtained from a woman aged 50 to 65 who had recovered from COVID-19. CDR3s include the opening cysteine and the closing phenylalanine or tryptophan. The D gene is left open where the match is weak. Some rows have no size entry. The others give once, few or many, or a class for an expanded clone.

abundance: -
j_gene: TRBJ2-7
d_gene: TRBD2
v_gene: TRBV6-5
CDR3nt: TGTGCCAGCAGTCCCCTGGGTAGCGGGAGTTACGAGCAGTACTTC
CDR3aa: CASSPLGSGSYEQYF

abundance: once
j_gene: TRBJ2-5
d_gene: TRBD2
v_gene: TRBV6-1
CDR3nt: TGTGCCAGCAGTGAGAGACTAGCGGGAGGACCCCAGGGGGAGACCCAGTACTTC
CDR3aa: CASSERLAGGPQGETQYF

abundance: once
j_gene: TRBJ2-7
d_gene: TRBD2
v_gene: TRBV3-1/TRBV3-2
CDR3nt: TGTGCCAGCAGTCGGGTAGCGGGAGCCTACGAGCAGTACTTC
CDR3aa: CASSRVAGAYEQYF

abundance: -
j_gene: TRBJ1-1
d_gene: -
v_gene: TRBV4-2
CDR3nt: TGTGCCAGCAGCCAAGCGGCCAGGCGACAGGTGACTGAAGCTTTCTTT
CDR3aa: CASSQAARRQVTEAFF

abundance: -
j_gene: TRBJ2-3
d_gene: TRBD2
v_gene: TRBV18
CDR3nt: TGTGCCAGCTCACCTCAATCCGGGACTAGCGGATTTAGCACAGATACGCAGTATTTT
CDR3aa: CASSPQSGTSGFSTDTQYF

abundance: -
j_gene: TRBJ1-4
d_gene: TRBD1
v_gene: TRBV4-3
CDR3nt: TGCGCCAGCAGCCAAGATCGGGCAGGGGGCAGGGAAAAACTGTTTTTT
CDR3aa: CASSQDRAGGREKLFF

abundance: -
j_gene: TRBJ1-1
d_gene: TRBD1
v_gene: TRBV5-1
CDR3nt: TGCGCCAGCAGCTTACAGGGGGCGAACACTGAAGCTTTCTTT
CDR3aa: CASSLQGANTEAFF

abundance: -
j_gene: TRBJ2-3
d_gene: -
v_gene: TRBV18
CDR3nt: TGTGCCAGCTCACCACGAGGAGATACGCAGTATTTT
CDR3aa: CASSPRGDTQYF

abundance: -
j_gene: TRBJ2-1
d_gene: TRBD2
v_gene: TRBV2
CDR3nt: TGTGCCAGCAGTGAGGGGCTAGCGGGAGGAGCTGGGTACAATGAGCAGTTCTTC
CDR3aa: CASSEGLAGGAGYNEQFF

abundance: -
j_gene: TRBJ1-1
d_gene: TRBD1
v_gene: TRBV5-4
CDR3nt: TGTGCCAGCAGTTTTGCCTATGACAGGGGAAACACTGAAGCTTTCTTT
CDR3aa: CASSFAYDRGNTEAFF

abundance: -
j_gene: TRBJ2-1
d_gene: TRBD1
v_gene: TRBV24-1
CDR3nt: TGTGCCACCAGTGACCCAGGGACAGGGGATTTACATGAGCAGTTCTTC
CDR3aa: CATSDPGTGDLHEQFF

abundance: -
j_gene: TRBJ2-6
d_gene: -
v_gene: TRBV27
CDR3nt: TGTGCCAGCAGTTTCACAGGGTCTGGGGCCAACGTCCTGACTTTC
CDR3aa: CASSFTGSGANVLTF

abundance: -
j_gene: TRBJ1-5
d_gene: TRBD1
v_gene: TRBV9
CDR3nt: TGTGCCAGCAGCCCTCAGGGGGCAGGTCAGCCCCAGCATTTT
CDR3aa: CASSPQGAGQPQHF

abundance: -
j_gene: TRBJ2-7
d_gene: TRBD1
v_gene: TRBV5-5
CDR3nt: TGTGCCAGCAGCGGAACGGACAGGGTCGAGCAGTACTTC
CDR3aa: CASSGTDRVEQYF

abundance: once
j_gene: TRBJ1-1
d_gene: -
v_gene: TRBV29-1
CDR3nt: TGCAGCGTTGAAGATCTTACAGTAACCTCGGATGCTTTCTTT
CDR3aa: CSVEDLTVTSDAFF

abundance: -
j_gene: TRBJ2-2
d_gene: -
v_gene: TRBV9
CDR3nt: TGTGCCAGCAGCGTAGGGACAGCGAACACCGGGGAGCTGTTTTTT
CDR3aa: CASSVGTANTGELFF

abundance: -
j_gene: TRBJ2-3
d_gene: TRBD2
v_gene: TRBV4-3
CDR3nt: TGCGCCAGCAGCCCACTAGCGGGAGAGGTGACAGATACGCAGTATTTT
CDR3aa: CASSPLAGEVTDTQYF

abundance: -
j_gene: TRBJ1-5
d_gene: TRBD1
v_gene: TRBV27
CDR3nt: TGTGCCAGCTCCCGGGACAGGGATCAGCCCCAGCATTTT
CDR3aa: CASSRDRDQPQHF

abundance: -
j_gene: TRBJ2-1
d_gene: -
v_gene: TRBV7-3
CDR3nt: TGTGCCAGCAGCTTAGCACTAAGCGGTAATGAGCAGTTCTTC
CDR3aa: CASSLALSGNEQFF

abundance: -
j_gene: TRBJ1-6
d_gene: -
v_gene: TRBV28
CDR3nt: TGTGCCAGCAGCCCGGGCCGCCCGGGGTCACCCCTCCACTTT
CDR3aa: CASSPGRPGSPLHF

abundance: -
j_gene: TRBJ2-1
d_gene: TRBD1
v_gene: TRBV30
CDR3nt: TGTGCCTGCTCGGGACAGGGGGATGAGCAGTTCTTC
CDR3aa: CACSGQGDEQFF

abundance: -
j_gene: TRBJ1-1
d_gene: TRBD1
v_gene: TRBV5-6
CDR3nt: TGTGCCAGCAGCACCGACAGGGTTTTGTATGCTTTCTTT
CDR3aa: CASSTDRVLYAFF

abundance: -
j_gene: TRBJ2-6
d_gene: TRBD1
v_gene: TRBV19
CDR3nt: TGTGCCAGTAGCTGGGGACAGGGGGCGTCTTCATCTGGGGCCAACGTCCTGACTTTC
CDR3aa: CASSWGQGASSSGANVLTF

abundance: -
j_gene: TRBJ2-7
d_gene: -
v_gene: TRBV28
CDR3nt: TGTGCCAGCAGTACCCGGACACCTTCCGAGCAGTACTTC
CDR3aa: CASSTRTPSEQYF

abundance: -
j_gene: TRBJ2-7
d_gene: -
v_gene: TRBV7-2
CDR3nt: TGTGCCAGCAGGGTGGGGAGCCAGGGGAATTCCTACGAGCAGTACTTC
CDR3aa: CASRVGSQGNSYEQYF

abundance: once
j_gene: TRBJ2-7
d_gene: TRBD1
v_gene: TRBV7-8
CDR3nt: TGTGCCAGCAGCGCAGGGACAGGAGCTTCCTACGAGGAGCAGTACTTC
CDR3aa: CASSAGTGASYEEQYF

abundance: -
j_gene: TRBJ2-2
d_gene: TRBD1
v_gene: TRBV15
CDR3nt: TGTGCCACTCACCCTGGGACAGGGGTTGACGGGGAGCTGTTTTTT
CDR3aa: CATHPGTGVDGELFF

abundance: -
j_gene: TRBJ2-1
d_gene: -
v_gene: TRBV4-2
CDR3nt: TGTGCCAGCAGCCAAGGGGTTAGGGGGAGGGTCGATGAGCAGTTCTTC
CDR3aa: CASSQGVRGRVDEQFF

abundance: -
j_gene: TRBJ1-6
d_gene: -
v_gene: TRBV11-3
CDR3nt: TGTGCCAGCAGCTTAGATCGGCCCCGAACGACTGAGAACTATAATTCACCCCTCCACTTT
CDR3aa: CASSLDRPRTTENYNSPLHF

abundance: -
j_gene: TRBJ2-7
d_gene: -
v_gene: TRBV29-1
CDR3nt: TGCAGCGTTGCTAACCGAGAGCAGTACTTC
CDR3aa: CSVANREQYF

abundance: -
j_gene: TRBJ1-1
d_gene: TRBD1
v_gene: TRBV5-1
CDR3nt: TGCGCCAGCAGCGCCGAGGGACAGCCGAACACTGAAGCTTTCTTT
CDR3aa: CASSAEGQPNTEAFF

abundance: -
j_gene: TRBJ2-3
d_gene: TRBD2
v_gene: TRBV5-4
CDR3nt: TGTGCCAGCAGCTCCCGGACTAGCGGGAGGGAGGTTACGCAGTATTTT
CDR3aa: CASSSRTSGREVTQYF

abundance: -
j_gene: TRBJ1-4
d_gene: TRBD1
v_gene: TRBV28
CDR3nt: TGTGCCAGCAGCGATTTCGGGACAGGGGAAGAAAAACTGTTTTTT
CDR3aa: CASSDFGTGEEKLFF

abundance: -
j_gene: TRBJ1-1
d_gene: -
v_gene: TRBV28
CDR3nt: TGTGCCAGCAGTTCAGGACAGATAATGAACACTGAAGCTTTCTTT
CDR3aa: CASSSGQIMNTEAFF

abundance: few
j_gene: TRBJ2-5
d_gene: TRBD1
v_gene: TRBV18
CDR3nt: TGTGCCAGCTCACTCTGGACAGGGGGCGAGACCCAGTACTTC
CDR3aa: CASSLWTGGETQYF

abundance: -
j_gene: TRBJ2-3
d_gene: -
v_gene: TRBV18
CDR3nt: TGTGCCAGCTCACCTCGTCAGCGAGACACAGATACGCAGTATTTT
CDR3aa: CASSPRQRDTDTQYF

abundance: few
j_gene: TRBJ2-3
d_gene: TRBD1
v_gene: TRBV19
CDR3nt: TGTGCCTCGGAAAGAGGGACAGGGGCCGTTACGCAGTATTTT
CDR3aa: CASERGTGAVTQYF

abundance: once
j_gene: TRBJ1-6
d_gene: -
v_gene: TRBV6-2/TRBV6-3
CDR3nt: TGTGCCAGCAGTTCAGGCACCCATTATTCACCCCTCCACTTT
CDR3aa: CASSSGTHYSPLHF

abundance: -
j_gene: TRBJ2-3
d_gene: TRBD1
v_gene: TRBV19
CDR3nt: TGTGCCAGTGCGGGACAGGGGGTCCCAGATACGCAGTATTTT
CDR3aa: CASAGQGVPDTQYF

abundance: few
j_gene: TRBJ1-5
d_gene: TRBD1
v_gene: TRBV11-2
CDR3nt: TGTGCCAGCAGCTTAGAAGGGACAGGGGTTACGGGCAATCAGCCCCAGCATTTT
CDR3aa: CASSLEGTGVTGNQPQHF

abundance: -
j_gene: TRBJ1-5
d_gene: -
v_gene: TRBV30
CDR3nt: TGTGCCTGGAGTAGGGGGGGAGTCAATCAGCCCCAGCATTTT
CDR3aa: CAWSRGGVNQPQHF

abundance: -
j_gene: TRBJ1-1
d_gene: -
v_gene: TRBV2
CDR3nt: TGTGCCAGCAGTGAACGGCAGGGCACTGAAGCTTTCTTT
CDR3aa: CASSERQGTEAFF

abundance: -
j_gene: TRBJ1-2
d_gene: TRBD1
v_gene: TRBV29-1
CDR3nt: TGCAGCGTTGGCGCAGGGGGTCGGTATGGCTACACCTTC
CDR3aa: CSVGAGGRYGYTF

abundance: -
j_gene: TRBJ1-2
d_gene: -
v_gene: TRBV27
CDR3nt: TGTGCCAGCAGTTTAAGCAGCCCGGCCGGGAACTATGGCTACACCTTC
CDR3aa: CASSLSSPAGNYGYTF

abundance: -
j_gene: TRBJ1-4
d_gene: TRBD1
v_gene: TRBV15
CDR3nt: TGTGCCACCAGCTCCCCGGACAGGGGGAATGAAAAACTGTTTTTT
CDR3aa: CATSSPDRGNEKLFF

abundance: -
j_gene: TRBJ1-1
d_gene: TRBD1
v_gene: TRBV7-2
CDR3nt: TGTGCCAGCAGCTTAGGTGTCGTGGGACAGGGAGCTGAAGCTTTCTTT
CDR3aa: CASSLGVVGQGAEAFF

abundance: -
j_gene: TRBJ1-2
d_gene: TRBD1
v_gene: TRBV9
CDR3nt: TGTGCCAGCAGCGCCAGACCCGTCGACAGGGACTATGGCTACACCTTC
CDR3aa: CASSARPVDRDYGYTF

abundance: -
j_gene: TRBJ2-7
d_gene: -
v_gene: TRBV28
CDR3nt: TGTGCCAGCAGTTTCGGCGGGGCCAGCTCCTACGAGCAGTACTTC
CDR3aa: CASSFGGASSYEQYF

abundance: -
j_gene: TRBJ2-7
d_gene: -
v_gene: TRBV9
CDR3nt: TGTGCCAGCAGCGCCGGGACTGCCAGCTCCTACGAGCAGTACTTC
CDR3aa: CASSAGTASSYEQYF

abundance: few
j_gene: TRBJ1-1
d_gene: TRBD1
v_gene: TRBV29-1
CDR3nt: TGCAGCGTTCGACAGGGTGGATCCACTGAAGCTTTCTTT
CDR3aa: CSVRQGGSTEAFF

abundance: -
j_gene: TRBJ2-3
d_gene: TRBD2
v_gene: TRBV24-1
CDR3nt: TGTGCCACCGTACTAGCGGCACGCACAGATACGCAGTATTTT
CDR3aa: CATVLAARTDTQYF